This T cell receptor (beta chain) was retrieved from a study of blood T cell repertoires in COVID-19. Overall study: Italy, Spain and the United States were the sources of the convalescent and acute COVID-19 samples. PBMCs, B-cell-depleted T cells, or T cells provided the cDNA or gDNA that made up the material.

CDR3 length equals 17 residues. From germline, CDR1 is MNHNY and CDR2 SVGAGI (reference sequence). Germline trimming cut 5 bases from V and 0 bases from J; bases unmatched to any gene: 11. Per the authors' pipeline: Amplification from reference gene primers served as the basis for estimated nucleated cell counts. Sequenced by immunoSEQ multiplex PCR; TCRdb stores in-frame clones only, minus some. That table is the source of V, J and clone size, and D and trimming were worked out from the DNA. The data contain 15,000 to 20,000 clones, 70% to 90% of them singletons. Sequenced: peripheral blood. The genes are TRBV6-6 and TRBJ2-3; 7 bases map to TRBD2. The clonotype originates from a human donor in a cohort sampled during active COVID-19. The DNA of the CDR3 is TGTGCCAGCAGTCGACTAGCCCCCCACATTAGCACAGATACGCAGTATTTT. Translated: CASSRLAPHISTDTQYF.